Below, 14 T cell receptor beta chains from the same sample are listed, as sequenced in a study of OX40 agonist ivuxolimab in advanced cancers. The method was immunoSEQ multiplex PCR; TCRdb's version includes in-frame clones alone and lacks a portion of them. The data hold about 65,000 clones, with about 92% observed a single time. Sequencing used CD4+ or CD8+ T cells sorted from blood, obtained in a trial of the OX40 agonist ivuxolimab. The receptors originated from an adult with an advanced solid tumor such as melanoma, head and neck, liver or kidney cancer.

The V and J genes are TRBV7-9 and TRBJ2-1, with 14 positions matching TRBD2. This CDR3 has 16 residues. Germline trimming cut 4 bases from V and 10 bases from J; bases unmatched to any gene: 9. In germline, CDR1 is SEHNR, CDR2 FQNEAQ (reference sequence). The CDR3 here is CASSSLRLAGGQEQFF. The DNA of the CDR3 is TGTGCCAGCAGCTCTCTTCGACTAGCGGGGGGGCAGGAGCAGTTCTTC.

The chain recombines TRBV6-1 with TRBJ1-3; D gene unclear. The CDR3 loop spans 14 amino acids. Trimming shortened V by 6 bases and J by 2 bases, and 11 bases separated the two germline ends. Germline-derived CDR1 and CDR2 are MNHNS and SASEGT. The CDR3 nucleotides read TGTGCCAGCAGAATAGGGCTGGCTGGAAACACCATATATTTT. Protein: CASRIGLAGNTIYF.

The J gene is TRBJ1-3, the V gene TRBV2; D may be TRBD1 (5 bases). Germline lookup yields CDR1 SNHLY and CDR2 FYNNEI. This CDR3 region has 14 residues. The V end lost 8 bases, the J end lost 0 bases, and 11 bases lay between the germline ends. CDR3 sequence reads: CASDSSRSGNTIYF. CDR3 coding DNA: TGTGCCAGCGACAGCTCGCGCTCTGGAAACACCATATATTTT.

The J gene is TRBJ1-2, the V gene TRBV4-1; maybe TRBD1 (6 bases). Germline V gene sequence: CDR1 MGHRA, CDR2 YSYEKL. The ends were cut back, 1 base at V and 7 bases at J, with 16 bases in the middle. This CDR3 region has 15 residues. This CDR3 is CASSQGEIGGIGYTF. The CDR3 region has the DNA TGCGCCAGCAGCCAAGGAGAGATAGGGGGAATTGGCTACACCTTC.

The chain has TRBV19 and TRBJ2-5; TRBD1 agrees at 10 bases. CDR1 is LNHDA, CDR2 SQIVND, per germline (reference sequence). This CDR3 region has 15 residues. With V trimmed by 5 bases and J by 5 bases, 8 bases remained unmatched. CDR3 bases: TGTGCCAGTAGTCCGACAGGGGGCCTCTGGGAGACCCAGTACTTC. Translating it yields CASSPTGGLWETQYF.

The rearrangement links TRBV25-1 to TRBJ2-7; 8 nucleotides align to TRBD1. The CDR3 has 16 residues. Germline V gene sequence: CDR1 MGHDK, CDR2 SYGVNS. V shed 4 bases and J 1 base; nucleotides not matched to a gene: 9. The CDR3 DNA is TGTGCCAGCAGTGGAACCCCCGGGACAGGTTCCTACGAGCAGTACTTC. It encodes CASSGTPGTGSYEQYF.

CDR3 sequence reads: CASRVRQGSNQPQHF. Here the CDR3 DNA reads TGTGCCAGCAGGGTAAGACAGGGGAGCAATCAGCCCCAGCATTTT. The chain is built from TRBV6-6 and TRBJ1-5, with TRBD1 matching 8 bases. This CDR3 has 15 amino acids. Germline V gene lookup returns CDR1 MNHNY and CDR2 SVGAGI (reference sequence). V lost 6 bases, J lost 1 base, and 5 bases stayed unmatched.

The J gene is TRBJ2-5, the V gene TRBV7-6; 12 bases align to TRBD2. V was pared by 5 bases and J by 6 bases, with 10 bases of the junction left unmatched. Germline lookup yields CDR1 SGHVS and CDR2 FNYEAQ. The CDR3 loop spans 16 amino acids. Here the CDR3 DNA reads TGTGCCAGCAGCCCATCTAGCGGGGGGGCCTCTCAGACCCAGTACTTC. It translates to CASSPSSGGASQTQYF.

This chain uses TRBV2 with TRBJ2-1; 9 bases align to TRBD1. Germline CDR1 and CDR2: SNHLY and FYNNEI. J was trimmed by 2 bases and V by 8 bases; bases with no gene match: 13. This CDR3 contains 17 residues. The CDR3 nucleotides read TGTGCCAGCCCCCTTCCCGGGACAGGGATACCCTACAATGAGCAGTTCTTC. It encodes CASPLPGTGIPYNEQFF. Based on the CDR3 plus reference TRBV2 and TRBJ2-1, the full variable domain is EPEVTQTPSHQVTQMGQEVILRCVPISNHLYFYWYRQILGQKVEFLVSFYNNEISEKSEIFDDQFSVERPDGSNFTLKIRSTKLEDSAMYFCASPLPGTGIPYNEQFFGPGTRLTVL.

V is TRBV4-2 and J is TRBJ2-1; 9 positions agree with TRBD2. Germline V gives CDR1 LGHNA, CDR2 YNFKEQ. The CDR3 loop spans 15 amino acids. V shed 0 bases and J 8 bases; nucleotides not matched to a gene: 5. This CDR3 reads CASSQEISGGDEQFF. The CDR3, as DNA: TGTGCCAGCAGCCAAGAAATTAGCGGGGGCGATGAGCAGTTCTTC.

The V and J genes are TRBV5-6 and TRBJ2-5, with a possible D match to TRBD1 (6 bases). The germline gives CDR1 SGHDT, CDR2 YYEEEE. The CDR3 runs 12 residues. Between the trimmed V and J ends, which lost 6 bases and 12 bases, there was a span of 18 bases. CDR3 coding DNA: TGTGCCAGCACCCTTGGTCGGGACATAGAGTACTTC. It translates to CASTLGRDIEYF.

J is TRBJ1-6 and V is TRBV6-6, with 7 bases aligning to TRBD1. V trimming: 6 bases; J trimming: 10 bases; junction bases outside the gene matches: 9. The CDR3 contains 14 residues. Germline V CDR1 and CDR2: MNHNY, SVGAGI (reference sequence). CDR3 coding DNA: TGTGCCAGCAGCCTCGACAGGGTTATGTCACCCCTCCACTTT. Translated, it gives CASSLDRVMSPLHF.

V gene TRBV5-1 combines with J gene TRBJ1-3; 8 bases are shared with TRBD1. The germline gives CDR1 SGHRS, CDR2 YFSETQ. This CDR3 is built from 16 residues. Trimming removed 4 bases from V and 0 bases from J; junction bases left unmatched: 6. The CDR3 here is CASSKTGDPSGNTIYF. DNA for the CDR3: TGCGCCAGCAGCAAGACAGGGGATCCCTCTGGAAACACCATATATTTT.

This chain links TRBV5-1 with TRBJ2-1, with D hard to call. This CDR3 contains 16 residues. CDR1 is SGHRS and CDR2 is YFSETQ in the germline V gene. The V and J ends lost 1 base and 4 bases respectively, with 15 bases between them. In DNA form, the CDR3 reads TGCGCCAGCAGCTTGAGATCCCACCCAACTTACAATGAGCAGTTCTTC. This sequence encodes CASSLRSHPTYNEQFF.